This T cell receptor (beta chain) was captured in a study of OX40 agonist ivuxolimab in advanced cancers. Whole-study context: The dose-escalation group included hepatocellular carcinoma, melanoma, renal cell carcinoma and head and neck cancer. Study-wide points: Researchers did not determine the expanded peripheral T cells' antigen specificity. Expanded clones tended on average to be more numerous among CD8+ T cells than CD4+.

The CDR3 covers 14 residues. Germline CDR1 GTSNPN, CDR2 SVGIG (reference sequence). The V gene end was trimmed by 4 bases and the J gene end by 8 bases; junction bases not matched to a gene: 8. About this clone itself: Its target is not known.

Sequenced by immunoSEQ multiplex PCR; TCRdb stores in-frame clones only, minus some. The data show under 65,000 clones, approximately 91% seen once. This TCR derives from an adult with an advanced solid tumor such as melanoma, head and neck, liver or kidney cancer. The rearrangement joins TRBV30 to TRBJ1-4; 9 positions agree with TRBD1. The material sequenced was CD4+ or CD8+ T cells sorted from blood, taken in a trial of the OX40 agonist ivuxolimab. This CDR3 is CAWNRDRGNEKLFF. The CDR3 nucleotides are TGTGCCTGGAACCGAGACAGGGGGAACGAAAAACTGTTTTTT.